This T cell receptor (beta chain) was found in a study of T-cell reconstitution after alpha-beta-depleted transplantation in children. On this clonotype: Its antigen is unidentified.

The TCRbeta library incorporated unique molecular identifiers. TCRdb ran MiXCR on the PCR reads and lists one entry per CDR3 protein. The table records about 980,000 distinct CDR3 sequences, about 31% of them present only once. Study results and limitations: Expanded clones from the graft, numbering several hundred, reportedly supplied alpha-beta T cells about two months after transplant. Newly produced T cells mostly accounted for T-cell counts and diversity one year post-transplant.

V dropped 2 bases and J dropped 0 bases, with 13 bases sitting between them. The CDR3 spans 16 residues. Sequenced here: PBMCs, mostly from graft donor cells, sampled 360 days after TCRalphabeta/CD19-depleted stem cell transplant. This receptor was taken from a boy younger than two who had a stem cell transplant for SCID, so the T cells may come from the graft donor. The V and J genes are TRBV12-3 or TRBV12-4 and TRBJ1-1; maybe TRBD1 (5 bases). The CDR3 nucleotides read TGTGCCAGCAGTTTAAGGCAGGGAAACATGAACACTGAAGCTTTCTTT. This encodes CASSLRQGNMNTEAFF.